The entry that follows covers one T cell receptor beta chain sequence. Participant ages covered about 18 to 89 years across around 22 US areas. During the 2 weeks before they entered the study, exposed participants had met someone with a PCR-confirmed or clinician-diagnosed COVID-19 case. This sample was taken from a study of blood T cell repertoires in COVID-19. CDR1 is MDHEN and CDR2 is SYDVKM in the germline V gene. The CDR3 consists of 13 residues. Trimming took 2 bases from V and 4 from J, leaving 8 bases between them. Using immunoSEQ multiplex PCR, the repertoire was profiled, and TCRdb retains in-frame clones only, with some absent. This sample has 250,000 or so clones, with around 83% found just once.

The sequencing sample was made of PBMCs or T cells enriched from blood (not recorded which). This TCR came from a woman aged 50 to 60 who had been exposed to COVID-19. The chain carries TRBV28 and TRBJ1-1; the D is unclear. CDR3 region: CASSLEEPTEAFF. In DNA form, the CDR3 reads TGTGCCAGCAGTTTAGAGGAGCCCACTGAAGCTTTCTTT.